This is a list of T cell receptor beta chains from one sample in a study of blood T cell repertoires in COVID-19. Sequencing used immunoSEQ multiplex PCR; TCRdb keeps in-frame clones, though not all of them. The sample has under 150,000 clones, roughly 84% seen once. The specimen sequenced was PBMCs or T cells enriched from blood (not recorded which). The receptor source for this set is a middle-aged man in a cohort exposed to, infected with or recovered from COVID-19 (not recorded which). The CDR3 runs from the conserved cysteine through the conserved F or W. A D gene is named only where the DNA matches it firmly. Not every row has a clone size; where given, it reads once, few, many or a size class.

j_call d_call v_call cdr3_length clone_size cdr3_nt cdr3_aa
TRBJ1-4 NA TRBV7-6 15 NA TGTGCCAGCAGCTTTGGACAGATAGCTAATGAAAAACTGTTTTTT CASSFGQIANEKLFF
TRBJ2-5 TRBD2 TRBV14 16 NA TGTGCCAGCAGCCGTATGACTAGCGGGCGGCAAGAGACCCAGTACTTC CASSRMTSGRQETQYF
TRBJ1-2 TRBD1 TRBV29-1 12 NA TGCAGCGCGGACAGGGGGTCCTATGGCTACACCTTC CSADRGSYGYTF
TRBJ2-7 TRBD2 TRBV7-6 14 NA TGTGCCAGCAGCTTAGGGGGGGGAACCTACGAGCAGTACTTC CASSLGGGTYEQYF
TRBJ1-3 TRBD1 TRBV18 17 NA TGTGCCAGCTCACCGGGGGCGCACAGGGGCTCTGGAAACACCATATATTTT CASSPGAHRGSGNTIYF
TRBJ1-2 NA TRBV5-5 11 NA TGTGCCAGCAGCTTGGACAGTGGCTACACCTTC CASSLDSGYTF
TRBJ2-5 TRBD2 TRBV25-1 16 NA TGTGCCAGCCTGCCGGGACTAGCGGGACATCAAGAGACCCAGTACTTC CASLPGLAGHQETQYF
TRBJ2-1 TRBD2 TRBV18 16 few TGTGCCAGCTCACCAAATACAGGACTAGCAACGGGGGAGCAGTTCTTC CASSPNTGLATGEQFF
TRBJ1-4 TRBD1 TRBV7-9 18 NA TGTGCCAGCAGCCCTCACCCCCGGACAGGGCTGATCAAAGAAAAACTGTTTTTT CASSPHPRTGLIKEKLFF
TRBJ2-3 TRBD2 TRBV24-1 16 NA TGTGCCACCAGTGAAGCCCGAACATTGGGAGGGGATACGCAGTATTTT CATSEARTLGGDTQYF
TRBJ2-1 TRBD2 TRBV30 12 NA TGTGCCTGGAGCGATTCCGGGAGGAGGCAGTTCTTC CAWSDSGRRQFF
TRBJ2-7 TRBD1 TRBV3-1/TRBV3-2 16 NA TGTGCCAGCAGCCAAGGAATGACAGGGGCCTCCTACGAGCAGTACTTC CASSQGMTGASYEQYF
TRBJ1-5 NA TRBV28 13 NA TGTGCCAGCAACCCGAGGGGCAATCAGCCCCAGCATTTT CASNPRGNQPQHF
TRBJ1-5 NA TRBV19 15 NA TGTGCCAGTAGCGAAACAGGTAGAAGCAATCAGCCCCAGCATTTT CASSETGRSNQPQHF
TRBJ2-4 NA TRBV4-3 13 NA TGCGCCAGCAGCCAAGATGACAGTGGAATTCAGTACTTC CASSQDDSGIQYF
TRBJ2-2 TRBD2 TRBV27 16 NA TGTGCCAGCAAGGCCGGGGGGAACACGAACACCGGGGAGCTGTTTTTT CASKAGGNTNTGELFF
TRBJ1-1 NA TRBV5-6 13 few TGTGCCAGCAGCTTAGGGACAATCACTGAAGCTTTCTTT CASSLGTITEAFF
TRBJ2-3 TRBD1 TRBV9 15 NA TGTGCCAGCAGCCTACGACAGGGGGGTTCAGATACGCAGTATTTT CASSLRQGGSDTQYF
TRBJ1-1 TRBD1 TRBV2 15 NA TGTGCCAGCAGGGAGGGGGCTGGGGGGAACACTGAAGCTTTCTTT CASREGAGGNTEAFF
TRBJ1-2 NA TRBV29-1 11 once TGCAGCGTACCATTGGACAGACGAGTCACCTTC CSVPLDRRVTF
TRBJ2-3 TRBD2 TRBV5-8 15 NA TGTGCCAGCAGCTCCAGCGGGAGAGGTGCAGATACGCAGTATTTT CASSSSGRGADTQYF
TRBJ1-3 NA TRBV5-8 15 NA TGTGCCAGCAGCTTGGAAAGGGGAACTGGAAACACCATATATTTT CASSLERGTGNTIYF
TRBJ2-3 NA TRBV5-1 18 NA TGCGCCAGCAGGAGGTCCCTAAAGCGGAACCCTAGCACAGATACGCAGTATTTT CASRRSLKRNPSTDTQYF
TRBJ2-2 TRBD1 TRBV10-1 15 NA TGCGCCAGCAGTGGGGGGACAGGGTGGACCGGGGAGCTGTTTTTT CASSGGTGWTGELFF
TRBJ2-1 NA TRBV7-3 17 NA TGTGCCAGCAGCTTATTGGCGGGGGCTCCGCCTTACAATGAGCAGTTCTTC CASSLLAGAPPYNEQFF
TRBJ1-1 TRBD1 TRBV18 13 NA TGTGCCAGCTCAAAGGGGGCAAACACTGAAGCTTTCTTT CASSKGANTEAFF
TRBJ2-5 TRBD2 TRBV18 16 NA TGTGCCAGCTCACCAACCAGCGGGGGCCTCCAAGAGACCCAGTACTTC CASSPTSGGLQETQYF
TRBJ2-3 TRBD1 TRBV29-1 12 once TGCAGCGTTGAGACAGGGATAGATACGCAGTATTTT CSVETGIDTQYF
TRBJ1-2 NA TRBV19 14 NA TGTGCCAGTACAGTCGGGTCGGGTAACTATGGCTACACCTTC CASTVGSGNYGYTF
TRBJ2-1 NA TRBV11-2 11 NA TGTGCCAGCAGCTCCGGGTATGAGCAGTTCTTC CASSSGYEQFF
TRBJ2-6 NA TRBV28 17 NA TGTGCCAGCAGACCACAGGGATGGGTATCTGGGGCCAACGTCCTGACTTTC CASRPQGWVSGANVLTF
TRBJ2-1 TRBD2 TRBV27 15 NA TGTGCCAGCAGTTTACTAGCGGGGGGTGTTAATGAGCAGTTCTTC CASSLLAGGVNEQFF
TRBJ2-7 NA TRBV7-2 14 NA TGTGCCAGCAGCTTCTCGCAGAAATTCTACGAGCAGTACTTC CASSFSQKFYEQYF
TRBJ1-2 NA TRBV7-8 16 NA TGTGCCAGCAGCTTAGCTCGGGACTTTACTAACTATGGCTACACCTTC CASSLARDFTNYGYTF
TRBJ2-1 TRBD2 TRBV25-1 16 NA TGTGCCAGCAGGCGACTCGGGACTAGCGGCCACAATGAGCAGTTCTTC CASRRLGTSGHNEQFF
TRBJ1-4 NA TRBV11-2 13 NA TGTGCCAGCAGCTTCACCAGGGATGAAAAACTGTTTTTT CASSFTRDEKLFF
TRBJ1-1 NA TRBV7-2 13 NA TGTGCCAGCAGAAGACAGCAGAACACTGAAGCTTTCTTT CASRRQQNTEAFF
TRBJ2-2 TRBD2 TRBV28 16 NA TGTGCCAGCAGTCCACCGGGACTATACTTCACCGGGGAGCTGTTTTTT CASSPPGLYFTGELFF
TRBJ2-7 NA TRBV4-1 15 NA TGCGCCAGCAGCCAGGGGACACCGGGAACCTACGAGCAGTACTTC CASSQGTPGTYEQYF
TRBJ1-2 NA TRBV21-1 17 NA TGTGCCAGCAGCGGCCGGGACAGGGGGGTGTCGGACTATGGCTACACCTTC CASSGRDRGVSDYGYTF
TRBJ1-1 NA TRBV30 14 NA TGTGCCTGCTCAACCGGGACAATGGCTCCTGAAGCTTTCTTT CACSTGTMAPEAFF
TRBJ2-1 TRBD1 TRBV4-1 19 NA TGCGCCAGCAGCCCCCGGGACAGGCGTAATCTAATTTCCTACAATGAGCAGTTCTTC CASSPRDRRNLISYNEQFF
TRBJ1-1 TRBD1 TRBV27 18 NA TGTGCCAGCAGTTCCACTACCCCGGGACAGGGTAGAGGCACTGAAGCTTTCTTT CASSSTTPGQGRGTEAFF
TRBJ1-1 NA TRBV2 15 few TGTGCCACCCAAGCCTCCCCCGGGTCGGGCACTGAAGCTTTCTTT CATQASPGSGTEAFF
TRBJ2-1 NA TRBV6-2/TRBV6-3 17 NA TGTGCCAGCAGTTATAGCCCACCGCTAGGCATCTACAATGAGCAGTTCTTC CASSYSPPLGIYNEQFF
TRBJ1-2 TRBD1 TRBV27 15 NA TGTGCCAGCAGCACGGACAGGGGGCAGGACTATGGCTACACCTTC CASSTDRGQDYGYTF
TRBJ1-5 TRBD1 TRBV18 15 NA TGTGCCAGCTCACCAAGGGGGGACAGGAATCAGCCCCAGCATTTT CASSPRGDRNQPQHF
TRBJ2-7 NA TRBV2 14 once TGTGCCAGCAGCCTACAGGGTGGGAGCGAGGAGCAGTACTTC CASSLQGGSEEQYF
TRBJ1-4 TRBD1 TRBV5-1 14 NA TGCGCCAGCAGCTTGACAGGGGTAGATGAAAAACTGTTTTTT CASSLTGVDEKLFF
TRBJ2-1 NA TRBV10-1 14 once TGCGCCAGCAGTACGGGGTCCGGTTCCAGGGAGCAGTTCTTC CASSTGSGSREQFF
TRBJ2-7 NA TRBV28 17 NA TGTGCCAGCAGCCTACCCTTAGAAGGAGGAAACTCCTACGAGCAGTACTTC CASSLPLEGGNSYEQYF
TRBJ2-7 NA TRBV28 15 NA TGTGCCAGCAGTGAGGGGGACTATACGCGGTACGAGCAGTACTTC CASSEGDYTRYEQYF
TRBJ2-3 TRBD2 TRBV10-1 16 NA TGCGCCAGCAGTGAGGGCAGCGGGAGGATCACAGATACGCAGTATTTT CASSEGSGRITDTQYF
TRBJ1-5 NA TRBV6-6 14 NA TGTGCCAGCAGCACCGGGGACTGGAATCAGCCCCAGCATTTT CASSTGDWNQPQHF
TRBJ2-1 NA TRBV19 15 NA TGTGCCAGTAGTGACGGACAGGGAGGGTACAATGAGCAGTTCTTC CASSDGQGGYNEQFF
TRBJ2-7 TRBD2 TRBV9 15 NA TGTGCCAGCAGCGTAGACTTGCGGGAGGGGAACGAGCAGTACTTC CASSVDLREGNEQYF
TRBJ2-1 TRBD2 TRBV4-3 16 NA TGCGCCAGCAGCCGGGGAAGCGGGGAGTCCTACAATGAGCAGTTCTTC CASSRGSGESYNEQFF
TRBJ2-7 NA TRBV7-9 14 many TGTGCCAGCAGCCCACCAAGGAGCTCCTACGAGCAGTACTTC CASSPPRSSYEQYF
TRBJ2-2 TRBD2 TRBV11-2 19 NA TGTGCCAGCAGCTACAGTATACCGACTAGCGGGGGGCAGACCGGGGAGCTGTTTTTT CASSYSIPTSGGQTGELFF